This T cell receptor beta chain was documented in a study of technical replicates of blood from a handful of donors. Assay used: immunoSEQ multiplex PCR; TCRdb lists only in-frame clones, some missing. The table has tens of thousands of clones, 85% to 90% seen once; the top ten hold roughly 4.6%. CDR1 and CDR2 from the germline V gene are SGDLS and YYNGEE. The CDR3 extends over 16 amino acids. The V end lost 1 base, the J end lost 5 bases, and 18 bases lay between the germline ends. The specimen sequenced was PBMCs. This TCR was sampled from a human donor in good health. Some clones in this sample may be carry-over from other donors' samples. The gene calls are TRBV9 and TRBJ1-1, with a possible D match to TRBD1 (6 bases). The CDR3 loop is CASSVTTTGTQTEAFF. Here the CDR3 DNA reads TGTGCCAGCAGCGTAACTACAACCGGGACACAGACTGAAGCTTTCTTT.